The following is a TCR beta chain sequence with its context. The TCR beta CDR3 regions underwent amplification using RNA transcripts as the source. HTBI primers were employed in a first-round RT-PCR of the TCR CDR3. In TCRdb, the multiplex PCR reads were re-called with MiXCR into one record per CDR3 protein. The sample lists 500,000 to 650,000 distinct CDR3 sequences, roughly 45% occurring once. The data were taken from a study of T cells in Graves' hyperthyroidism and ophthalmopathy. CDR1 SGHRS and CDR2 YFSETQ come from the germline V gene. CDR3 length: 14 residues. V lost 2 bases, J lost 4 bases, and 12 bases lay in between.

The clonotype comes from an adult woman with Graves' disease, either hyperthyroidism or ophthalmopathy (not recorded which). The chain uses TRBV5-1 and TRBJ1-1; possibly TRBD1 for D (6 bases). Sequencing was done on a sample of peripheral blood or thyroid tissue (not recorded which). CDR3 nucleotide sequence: TGCGCCAGCAGCTTCCAGGGGCCGGTCACTGAAGCTTTCTTT. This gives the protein CASSFQGPVTEAFF. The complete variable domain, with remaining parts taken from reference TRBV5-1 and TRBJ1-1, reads KAGVTQTPRYLIKTRGQQVTLSCSPISGHRSVSWYQQTPGQGLQFLFEYFSETQRNKGNFPGRFSGRQFSNSRSEMNVSTLELGDSALYLCASSFQGPVTEAFFGQGTRLTVV.